These T cell receptor beta chains were read from a single sample in a study of shared clonotypes between healthy human individuals. Generated by immunoSEQ multiplex PCR, the TCRdb table keeps only in-frame clones and is missing some. Here the sample spans about 800,000 clones, approximately 96% being singletons. The specimen was naive CD8+ T cells sorted from blood. The receptors were gathered from a man aged 25-45 years in good health. The CDR3 runs from the conserved cysteine through the conserved F or W. The D gene is left open where the match is weak.

>.|TRBV28|15
CASSLDGTYGNTIYF
>TRBD1|TRBV9|16
CASSESGTGEGETQYF
>.|TRBV27|13
CATRRPGYNEQFF
>TRBD1|TRBV7-2|15
CASSTNVRGRDEQYF
>.|TRBV27|13
CASSLSGNGEQYF
>.|TRBV4-3|14
CASSQGLMNTEAFF
>.|TRBV11-2|18
CASSLYYSVHANTGELFF
>TRBD1|TRBV7-9|15
CASSSGSDRGETQYF
>TRBD2|TRBV6-1|18
CASSELQAGLSSYNEQFF
>.|TRBV6-5|15
CASRKRRWDADTQYF